What follows are 5 T cell receptor beta chains derived from one specimen sequenced in a study of T cells in Graves' hyperthyroidism and ophthalmopathy. Using RNA transcripts as the source, TCR beta CDR3 regions were amplified. First-round RT-PCR of the TCR CDR3 relied on the HTBI primer set. TCRdb itself ran the multiplex PCR reads through MiXCR, one entry per CDR3 protein. In the table there are about 270,000 distinct CDR3 sequences, 20% to 25% of which are singletons. Input material: blood. Every receptor here comes from a man younger than 40 with Graves' ophthalmopathy.

This clonotype came up many times. The genes are TRBV7-6 and TRBJ2-7; D possibly matches TRBD1 or TRBD2 (5 bases each). Germline loops: CDR1 SGHVS, CDR2 FNYEAQ. This CDR3 is built from 15 residues. The V and J ends lost 5 bases and 0 bases respectively, with 14 bases between them. CDR3 coding DNA: TGTGCCAGCAGCGAGGGACCGCAGAGCTCCTACGAGCAGTACTTC. Translating gives CASSEGPQSSYEQYF.

The sample holds many counts of this clonotype. The CDR3 coding sequence is TGTGCCAGCAGCCCAACGACAGGGATGGAGGTCGAGCAGTACTTC. Translated: CASSPTTGMEVEQYF. This chain uses TRBV3-1 with TRBJ2-7; the match to TRBD1 covers 7 bases. CDR3 size: 15 residues. Trimming took 4 bases from V and 6 from J; bases not matched to a gene: 12. The germline V gene has CDR1 LGHDT and CDR2 YNNKEL (reference sequence).

This clonotype was seen only a few times. The rearrangement joins TRBV2 to TRBJ2-1; no clear D gene. Per the germline V gene, CDR1 is SNHLY and CDR2 is FYNNEI. This CDR3 is 14 amino acids long. The germline V and J ends were trimmed by 4 bases and 6 bases, with 13 bases remaining between them. The CDR3 loop is CASSVSPPINEQFF. In nucleotides, the CDR3 is TGTGCCAGCAGTGTTTCTCCTCCTATCAATGAGCAGTTCTTC.

CDR3 DNA: TGTGCCAGCAGTTTATTTCAGGGGGCGGGTTACAATGAGCAGTTCTTC. It is translated as CASSLFQGAGYNEQFF. The gene calls are TRBV28 and TRBJ2-1; 8 nucleotides agree with TRBD1. CDR3 size: 16 residues. V was clipped by 1 base and J by 4 bases; unmatched bases: 6. Germline-derived CDR1 and CDR2 are MDHEN and SYDVKM.

On this clonotype: A clone one base away is much larger, so this may be a read error. The V call is TRBV6-1, the J call TRBJ1-1; D gene ambiguous. The germline V gene encodes CDR1 MNHNS and CDR2 SASEGT. The length of the CDR3 is 12 residues. Trimming removed 6 bases from V and 11 bases from J, with 16 bases in between. DNA of the CDR3: TGTGCCAGCAGCCCCCCGGGTCTTGAGGCTTTCTTT. Translation gives CASSPPGLEAFF.